A single sample is the source of the 2 T cell receptor beta chains below, sequenced in a study of cytomegalovirus exposure and HLA in healthy donors. The primer mix had 60 Vbeta and 13 Jbeta primers. The data were produced by immunoSEQ multiplex PCR, yet TCRdb's version contains in-frame clones alone and is incomplete. The sample lists around 160,000 clones, 77% occurring once. The sequenced sample was PBMCs. All receptors come from a woman in her thirties or forties in good health and CMV-seropositive.

This clone was recorded once. This chain connects TRBV30 to TRBJ2-1; 11 bases line up with TRBD2. Looked up from germline, CDR1 is GTSNPN and CDR2 is SVGIG (reference sequence). V dropped 0 bases and J dropped 5; count of bases not matched to a gene: 6. CDR3 size: 16 residues. The CDR3 DNA reads TGTGCCTGGAGTGTAGTAGCGGGGGGGCTGAACAATGAGCAGTTCTTC. Encoded protein: CAWSVVAGGLNNEQFF.

This rearrangement joins TRBV7-2 to TRBJ2-2; 8 bases agree with TRBD2. The germline CDR1 and CDR2 sequences are SGHTA and FQGNSA. CDR3 length: 17 amino acids. The ends lost 5 bases at V and 0 bases at J; junction bases unmatched: 8. The CDR3 region is CASSRTAGGTNTGELFF. DNA of the CDR3: TGTGCCAGCAGCCGAACGGCGGGGGGTACGAACACCGGGGAGCTGTTTTTT.